The T cell receptor beta chain under discussion was sequenced for a study of patients and donors after allogeneic stem cell transplantation (dated by TCRdb to the early 2020s). This clonotype was picked up many times. Its target antigen remains unknown. Base quality data are lacking; no much larger clone is found one base away. Library construction relied on RT-PCR. The sequencer listed for this sample is NextSeq 550. TCRdb trimmed public reads at Q25 via fastp, called clones via MiXCR and kept in-frame beta chains. Every distinct CDR3 protein forms one entry, paired with its most common genes and DNA. In all, the sample holds approximately 61,000 distinct CDR3 sequences, and about an eighth of those were seen once. Together, the top ten hold under 40% of the sample. A distance of 17 bases separates the germline ends of V and J, which lose 8 bases and 4 bases respectively. From the cysteine up to the phenylalanine, the CDR3 has a length of 14 residues. Only CDR3 DNA remains: 42 bases, in frame from the first base.

Sequencing input: blood, either unsorted or a sorted T cell fraction (not recorded which). The TCR was taken from a human donor who was either an allogeneic HSCT recipient or a stem cell or donor lymphocyte infusion donor (not recorded which). It is not recorded whose cells these are; they may come from a transplant donor. The chain uses TRBV12-3 or TRBV12-4 and TRBJ1-2; matching of 5 bases hints at TRBD1 as the D gene. The base sequence is TGTGCCAGCGGAGATGGGGGTCCCTCCTATGGCTACACCTTC. It translates as CASGDGGPSYGYTF.